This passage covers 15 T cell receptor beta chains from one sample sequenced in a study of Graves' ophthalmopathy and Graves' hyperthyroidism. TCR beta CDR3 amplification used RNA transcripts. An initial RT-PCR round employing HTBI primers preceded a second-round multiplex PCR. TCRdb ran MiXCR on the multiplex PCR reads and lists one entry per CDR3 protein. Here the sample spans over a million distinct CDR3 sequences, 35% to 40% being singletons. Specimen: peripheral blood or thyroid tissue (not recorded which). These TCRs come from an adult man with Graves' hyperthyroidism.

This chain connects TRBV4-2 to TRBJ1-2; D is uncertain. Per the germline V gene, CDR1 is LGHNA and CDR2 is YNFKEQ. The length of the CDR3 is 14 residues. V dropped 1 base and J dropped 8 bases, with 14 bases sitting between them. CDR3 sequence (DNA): TGTGCCAGCAGCCAAGGCGGGATGATGGGGGGCTACACCTTC. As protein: CASSQGGMMGGYTF.

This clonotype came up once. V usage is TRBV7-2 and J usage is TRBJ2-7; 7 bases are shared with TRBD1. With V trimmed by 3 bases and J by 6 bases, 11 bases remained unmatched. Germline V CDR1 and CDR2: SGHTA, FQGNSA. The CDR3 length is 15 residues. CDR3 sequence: CASSFPVGAGGEQYF. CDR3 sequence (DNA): TGTGCCAGCAGCTTTCCGGTGGGGGCAGGGGGCGAGCAGTACTTC. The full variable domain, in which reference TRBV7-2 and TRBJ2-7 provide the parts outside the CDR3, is GAGVSQSPSNKVTEKGKDVELRCDPISGHTALYWYRQSLGQGLEFLIYFQGNSAPDKSGLPSDRFSAERTGGSVSTLTIQRTQQEDSAVYLCASSFPVGAGGEQYFGPGTRLTVT.

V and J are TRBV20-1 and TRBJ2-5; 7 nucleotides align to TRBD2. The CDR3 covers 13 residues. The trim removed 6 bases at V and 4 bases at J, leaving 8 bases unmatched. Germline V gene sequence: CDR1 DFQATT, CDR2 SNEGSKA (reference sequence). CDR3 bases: TGCAGTGCCCCGGGACTAATAGGAGAGACCCAGTACTTC. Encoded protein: CSAPGLIGETQYF.

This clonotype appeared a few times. CDR3 sequence: CSASLAGTGIYSNQPQHF. DNA of the CDR3: TGCAGTGCTAGTCTAGCCGGGACAGGAATATATAGCAATCAGCCCCAGCATTTT. J is TRBJ1-5 and V is TRBV20-1, with 8 bases fitting TRBD1. Germline V gene sequence: CDR1 DFQATT, CDR2 SNEGSKA (reference sequence). The CDR3 has 18 amino acids. Trimming took 3 bases from V and 0 from J; bases not matched to a gene: 13.

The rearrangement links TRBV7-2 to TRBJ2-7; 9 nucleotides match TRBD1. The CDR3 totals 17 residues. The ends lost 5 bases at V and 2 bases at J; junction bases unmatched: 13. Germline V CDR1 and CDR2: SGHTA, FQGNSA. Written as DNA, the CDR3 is TGTGCCAGCAGCCCACGAGCCGGGACAGGGAGAGCCTACGAGCAGTACTTC. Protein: CASSPRAGTGRAYEQYF.

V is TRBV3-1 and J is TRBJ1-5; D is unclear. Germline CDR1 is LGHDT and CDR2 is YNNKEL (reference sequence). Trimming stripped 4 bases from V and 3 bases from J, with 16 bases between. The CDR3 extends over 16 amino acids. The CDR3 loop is CASSPSGFPFNQPQHF. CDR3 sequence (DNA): TGTGCCAGCAGCCCCTCCGGATTCCCTTTCAATCAGCCCCAGCATTTT.

This CDR3 reads CSARGQGGGNQPQHF. CDR3 sequence (DNA): TGCAGTGCCCGAGGACAGGGTGGGGGCAATCAGCCCCAGCATTTT. This chain joins TRBV20-1 and TRBJ1-5, with TRBD1 matching over 8 bases. The CDR3 consists of 15 residues. Germline CDR1 is DFQATT and CDR2 is SNEGSKA (reference sequence). Trimming removed 6 bases from V and 2 bases from J; junction bases left unmatched: 9.

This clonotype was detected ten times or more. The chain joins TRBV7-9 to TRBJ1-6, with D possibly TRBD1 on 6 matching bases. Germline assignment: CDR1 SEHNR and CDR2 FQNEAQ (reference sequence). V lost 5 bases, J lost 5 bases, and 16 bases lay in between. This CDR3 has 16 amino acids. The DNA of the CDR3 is TGTGCCAGCAGCATCCGTGTGGGACACGATAATTCACCCCTCCACTTT. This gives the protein CASSIRVGHDNSPLHF.

CDR3 coding DNA: TGTGCCTGGAGTGTGGGGGCAACTAATGAAAAACTGTTTTTT. This gives the protein CAWSVGATNEKLFF. The chain joins TRBV30 to TRBJ1-4; a possible D gene is TRBD1 (5 bases). Germline CDR1 reads GTSNPN; CDR2 reads SVGIG (reference sequence). The V gene lost 0 bases and the J gene lost 0 bases, with 5 bases spanning the gap. The CDR3 covers 14 residues.

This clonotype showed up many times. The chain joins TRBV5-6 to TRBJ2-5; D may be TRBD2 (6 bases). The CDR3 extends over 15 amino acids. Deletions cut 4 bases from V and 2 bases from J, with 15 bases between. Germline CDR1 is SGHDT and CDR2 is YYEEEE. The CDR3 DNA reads TGTGCCAGCAGCCGCACCTCGGGAGTACAAGAGACCCAGTACTTC. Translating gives CASSRTSGVQETQYF.

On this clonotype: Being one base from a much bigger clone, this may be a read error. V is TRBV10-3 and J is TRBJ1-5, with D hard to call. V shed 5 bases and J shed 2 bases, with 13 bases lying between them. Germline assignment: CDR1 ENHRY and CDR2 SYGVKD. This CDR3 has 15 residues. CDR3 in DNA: TGTGCCATCAGTTACGGTCCTGGGGGCAATCAGCCCCAGCATTTT. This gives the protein CAISYGPGGNQPQHF.

CDR3 loop: CASSAFLGQGANRYGYTF. The DNA of the CDR3 is TGTGCCAGCAGCGCCTTTCTAGGACAGGGGGCGAATAGGTATGGCTACACCTTC. The V call is TRBV9, the J call TRBJ1-2; 11 bases are shared with TRBD1. Germline values: CDR1 SGDLS, CDR2 YYNGEE. CDR3 size: 18 residues. V lost 3 bases to trimming and J lost 5 bases; unmatched junction nucleotides: 15.

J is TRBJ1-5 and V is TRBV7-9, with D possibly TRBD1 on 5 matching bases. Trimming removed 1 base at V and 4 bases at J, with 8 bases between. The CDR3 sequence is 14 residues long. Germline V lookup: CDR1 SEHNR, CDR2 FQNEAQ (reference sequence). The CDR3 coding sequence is TGTGCCAGCAGCTTAGAGGGGATGAATCAGCCCCAGCATTTT. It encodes CASSLEGMNQPQHF.

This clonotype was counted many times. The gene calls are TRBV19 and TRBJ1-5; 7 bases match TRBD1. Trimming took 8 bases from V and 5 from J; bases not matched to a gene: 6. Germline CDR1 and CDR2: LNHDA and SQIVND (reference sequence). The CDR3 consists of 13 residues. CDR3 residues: CASSDRNHQPQHF. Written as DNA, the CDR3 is TGTGCCAGTTCGGACAGGAACCATCAGCCCCAGCATTTT.

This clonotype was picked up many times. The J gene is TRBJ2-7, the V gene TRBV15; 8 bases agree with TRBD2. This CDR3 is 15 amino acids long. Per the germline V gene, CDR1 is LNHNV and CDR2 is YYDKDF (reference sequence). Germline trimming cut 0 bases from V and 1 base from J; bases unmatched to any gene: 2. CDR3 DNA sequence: TGTGCCACCAGCAGAGATCAGCGGGGGTCCTACGAGCAGTACTTC. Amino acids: CATSRDQRGSYEQYF.